This T cell receptor beta chain derives from a study of blood T cell repertoires in COVID-19. Study-level background: Sites in the United States, Italy and Spain provided acute and convalescent COVID-19 samples. PBMCs, B-cell-depleted T cells, or T cells were the source of the cDNA or gDNA that made up the material.

Authors' processing steps: Scientists estimated how many nucleated cells there were by amplifying reference gene primers. Assay used: immunoSEQ multiplex PCR; TCRdb lists only in-frame clones, some missing. V, J and clone size reflect that table, while D and trimming were determined from the DNA. The sample has around 82,000 clones; about 88% are singletons. Trimming stripped 0 bases from V and 1 base from J, with 12 bases between. Per the germline V gene, CDR1 is SGHRS and CDR2 is YFSETQ. This CDR3 is 16 amino acids long. The TCR was taken from a man aged 65 to 85 with active or convalescent COVID-19. Sequenced material: peripheral blood. The gene calls are TRBV5-1 and TRBJ2-3; D may be TRBD1 (5 bases). CDR3 nucleotide sequence: TGCGCCAGCAGCTTGGGACAGTCGACCGGCACAGATACGCAGTATTTT. Residues: CASSLGQSTGTDTQYF.